This entry lists 5 T cell receptor beta chains sequenced from one sample in a study of memory CD4+ T cells and cytomegalovirus serostatus. The sort gate was single viable CD3+CD4+CD8-CD45RO+ cells for memory CD4+ T cells. Sequencing used immunoSEQ multiplex PCR; TCRdb keeps in-frame clones, though not all of them. The sample lists about 48,000 clones, just under 80% seen once, with approximately 0.78% in the top ten. The material sequenced was memory CD4+ T cells from blood. The source is an adult in good health and CMV-seronegative.

The gene calls are TRBV10-3 and TRBJ1-5; 9 bases agree with TRBD1. Germline V gene lookup returns CDR1 ENHRY and CDR2 SYGVKD. The CDR3 totals 18 residues. Trimming at V came to 4 bases and at J to 6 bases, leaving 16 bases not matched to a gene. This CDR3 is CAISASDRGNHLSQPQHF. The DNA of the CDR3 is TGTGCCATCAGTGCCTCGGACAGGGGAAATCATTTATCTCAGCCCCAGCATTTT.

The chain links TRBV30 to TRBJ1-2; D gene uncertain. This CDR3 has 14 amino acids. V was trimmed by 3 bases and J by 1 base, leaving 12 bases between them. Germline lookup yields CDR1 GTSNPN and CDR2 SVGIG (reference sequence). The CDR3 sequence: CAWRSARLNYGYTF. As DNA, the CDR3 is TGTGCCTGGAGGAGTGCGAGGCTTAACTATGGCTACACCTTC.

The J gene is TRBJ2-2, the V gene TRBV2, with TRBD2 matching 8 bases. The CDR3 consists of 14 residues. V lost 6 bases and J lost 4; bases outside the gene matches: 4. From germline, CDR1 is SNHLY and CDR2 FYNNEI. The CDR3 DNA follows: TGTGCCAGCAGCTCCGGGAGGGCCACCGGGGAGCTGTTTTTT. Its protein product is CASSSGRATGELFF.

There are a few counts of this clone. This chain connects TRBV18 to TRBJ1-1; TRBD1 is a possible D gene (5 bases). Germline V gene sequence: CDR1 KGHSH, CDR2 LQKENI. V gave up 0 bases and J gave up 5 bases, with 13 bases separating them. The CDR3 runs 15 residues. The CDR3 DNA sequence: TGTGCCAGCTCACCACCGGCCAGGAAGGGGACTGAAGCTTTCTTT. Translating gives CASSPPARKGTEAFF.

The rearrangement links TRBV2 to TRBJ1-5, with TRBD1 matching over 9 bases. CDR3 length: 14 amino acids. In germline, CDR1 is SNHLY, CDR2 FYNNEI. V shed 6 bases and J 2 bases; nucleotides not matched to a gene: 2. Here the CDR3 reads CASRTGGGNQPQHF. As DNA, the CDR3 is TGTGCCAGCAGGACAGGGGGAGGCAATCAGCCCCAGCATTTT. Full variable domain (remainder filled in from reference TRBV2 and TRBJ1-5): EPEVTQTPSHQVTQMGQEVILRCVPISNHLYFYWYRQILGQKVEFLVSFYNNEISEKSEIFDDQFSVERPDGSNFTLKIRSTKLEDSAMYFCASRTGGGNQPQHFGDGTRLSIL.